Following are 23 T cell receptor beta chains from one sample sequenced in a study of blood T cell repertoires in COVID-19. This table comes from immunoSEQ multiplex PCR, and its TCRdb copy is limited to in-frame clones, with some not included. The sample shows under 350,000 clones, about 87% of them seen only once. Sequencing was performed on peripheral blood. The receptors originated from a man in his 70s with acute or convalescent COVID-19.

The chain has TRBV4-2 and TRBJ1-4; TRBD1 aligns across 8 bases. V trimming: 3 bases; J trimming: 0 bases; junction bases outside the gene matches: 6. Looked up from germline, CDR1 is LGHNA and CDR2 is YNFKEQ. The CDR3 sequence is 17 residues long. The CDR3 nucleotides read TGTGCCAGCAGCCACTGGACAGGGAGTGCAACTAATGAAAAACTGTTTTTT. This encodes CASSHWTGSATNEKLFF.

The chain couples TRBV6-2 or TRBV6-3 to TRBJ2-7, with D perhaps TRBD1 (5 bases). This CDR3 region has 17 residues. V lost 2 bases and J lost 0, with 17 bases in between. The germline CDR1 and CDR2 sequences are MNHEY and SVGEGT. The CDR3 region is CASSYGRGHSSSYEQYF. In nucleotides, the CDR3 is TGTGCCAGCAGTTACGGTAGAGGACATTCGAGCTCCTACGAGCAGTACTTC.

The chain recombines TRBV28 with TRBJ1-1; a weak D match, TRBD1 (6 bases). CDR3 length equals 15 residues. V was clipped by 5 bases and J by 4 bases, with 17 bases between them. Germline V CDR1 and CDR2: MDHEN, SYDVKM. The DNA of the CDR3 is TGTGCCAGCAGTCCCCTCCAGGGGACGACCACTGAAGCTTTCTTT. Translation gives CASSPLQGTTTEAFF.

The chain combines TRBV5-6 with TRBJ2-2; TRBD2 aligns across 9 bases. The junction had 13 bases not matched to a gene; V was cut back by 4 bases and J by 6 bases. This CDR3 has 17 residues. Germline V lookup: CDR1 SGHDT, CDR2 YYEEEE. The DNA of the CDR3 is TGTGCCAGCAGCCCCCCATTGCGGGGGGGCGGGGCCGGGGAGCTGTTTTTT. Translated, it gives CASSPPLRGGGAGELFF.

This chain connects TRBV28 to TRBJ2-7, with D possibly TRBD2 on 7 matching bases. The CDR3 extends over 15 amino acids. Trimming removed 6 bases at V and 7 bases at J, with 22 bases between. CDR1 and CDR2 from the germline V gene are MDHEN and SYDVKM. The CDR3 bases are TGTGCCAGCAGCCGTCCGGGGGCGGGAGTTGGGGAGCAGTACTTC. Its translation: CASSRPGAGVGEQYF.

This CDR3 reads CASSLNSYGYTF. Here the CDR3 DNA reads TGTGCCAGCAGCTTAAACAGCTATGGCTACACCTTC. This rearrangement joins TRBV7-9 to TRBJ1-2; D is unresolved. The CDR3 loop spans 12 amino acids. V was clipped by 2 bases and J by 4 bases, with 5 bases between them. Per the germline V gene, CDR1 is SEHNR and CDR2 is FQNEAQ (reference sequence).

The chain employs TRBV5-1 and TRBJ1-1; no clear D. This CDR3 has 16 residues. Germline assignment: CDR1 SGHRS and CDR2 YFSETQ. Trimming removed 0 bases from V and 1 base from J, with 13 bases in between. CDR3 amino acids: CASSLDPSGANTEAFF. The CDR3 nucleotides read TGCGCCAGCAGCTTGGATCCCTCCGGTGCGAACACTGAAGCTTTCTTT.

The chain is built from TRBV18 and TRBJ1-1; 10 bases line up with TRBD1. The CDR3 has 12 residues. Trimming cost V 5 bases and J 11 bases; bases outside gene matches: 5. Germline-derived CDR1 and CDR2 are KGHSH and LQKENI. Written as DNA, the CDR3 is TGTGCCAGCTCAGCGACAGGGGGCGGTGCTTTCTTT. Translation: CASSATGGGAFF.

This chain connects TRBV4-2 to TRBJ1-5; no firm D call. Germline V gene data show CDR1 as LGHNA and CDR2 as YNFKEQ. Between the trimmed V and J ends, which lost 0 bases and 0 bases, there was a span of 3 bases. This CDR3 region has 14 residues. CDR3 in amino acids: CASSQDNSNQPQHF. CDR3 bases: TGTGCCAGCAGCCAAGATAATAGCAATCAGCCCCAGCATTTT.

J is TRBJ1-2 and V is TRBV9; TRBD1 might be the D (5 bases). CDR1 is SGDLS, CDR2 YYNGEE, per germline. Trimming removed 4 bases at V and 4 bases at J, with 14 bases between. This CDR3 is 14 amino acids long. The CDR3 region has the DNA TGTGCCAGCAGCCCCGCGGGGGTCGGCTATGGCTACACCTTC. This encodes CASSPAGVGYGYTF.

The CDR3 DNA reads TGTGCCAGCAGTTACTCGTCTGCGGCCGAAGCTTTCTTT. Protein: CASSYSSAAEAFF. The rearrangement uses TRBV6-2 or TRBV6-3 and TRBJ1-1; D not resolved. Trimming left V 0 bases short and J 8 bases short, with 10 bases between. The CDR3 has 13 amino acids. Germline V gene lookup returns CDR1 MNHEY and CDR2 SVGEGT.

This chain connects TRBV5-4 to TRBJ1-6, with D possibly matching TRBD1 (5 bases). Trimming removed 4 bases from V and 1 base from J, with 12 bases in between. The CDR3 sequence is 16 residues long. The germline CDR1 and CDR2 sequences are SGHNT and YYREEE (reference sequence). This chain's CDR3 is CASSRQGTSYNSPLHF. In DNA, the CDR3 is TGTGCCAGCAGCCGGCAGGGTACTTCCTATAATTCACCCCTCCACTTT. Looking up the rest from reference TRBV5-4 and TRBJ1-6 gives the full variable domain: ETGVTQSPTHLIKTRGQQVTLRCSSQSGHNTVSWYQQALGQGPQFIFQYYREEENGRGNFPPRFSGLQFPNYSSELNVNALELDDSALYLCASSRQGTSYNSPLHFGNGTRLTVT.

The chain couples TRBV27 to TRBJ1-2; D is unclear. CDR1 and CDR2 (germline): MNHEY, SMNVEV (reference sequence). The CDR3 has 13 residues. The ends were cut back, 4 bases at V and 1 base at J, with 7 bases in the middle. The CDR3 reads CASSWGGNYGYTF. As DNA, the CDR3 is TGTGCCAGCAGTTGGGGAGGTAACTATGGCTACACCTTC.

The gene calls are TRBV7-2 and TRBJ1-5; weak D call: TRBD1 (6 bases). CDR3 length: 13 amino acids. Trimming cost V 6 bases and J 4 bases, with 10 bases left between them. CDR1 and CDR2 from the germline V gene are SGHTA and FQGNSA. For the CDR3, the DNA is TGTGCCAGCAGATTACAGGGAAATCAGCCCCAGCATTTT. It is translated as CASRLQGNQPQHF.

The chain recombines TRBV10-3 with TRBJ2-7, with 9 bases matching TRBD1. The germline CDR1 and CDR2 sequences are ENHRY and SYGVKD. The CDR3 runs 15 residues. J gave up 6 bases and V 0 bases, and 6 bases lay outside the gene matches. The CDR3 reads CAISESLGTGREQYF. The DNA of the CDR3 is TGTGCCATCAGTGAGTCGCTGGGGACAGGGCGCGAGCAGTACTTC.

The chain recombines TRBV28 with TRBJ1-2, with TRBD1 identical over 8 bases. The V gene's germline CDR1 is MDHEN and CDR2 SYDVKM. This CDR3 has 13 residues. The ends lost 6 bases at V and 5 bases at J; junction bases unmatched: 5. The CDR3 loop is CASRSGGYYGYTF. CDR3 DNA: TGTGCCAGCAGATCAGGGGGCTATTATGGCTACACCTTC.

V gene TRBV5-1 combines with J gene TRBJ2-6, with 7 bases that match TRBD1. The CDR3 spans 15 residues. Germline assignment: CDR1 SGHRS and CDR2 YFSETQ. With 5 bases clipped from V and 4 bases from J, the junction kept 6 bases outside the gene matches. The CDR3 sequence is CASSHEGAGANVLTF. The CDR3 nucleotides are TGCGCCAGCAGTCACGAGGGGGCCGGGGCCAACGTCCTGACTTTC.

This clone appeared once. The chain recombines TRBV3-1 (or the pseudogene TRBV3-2) with TRBJ2-3; TRBD1 might be the D (5 bases). Germline CDR1 LGHDT, CDR2 YNNKEL (reference sequence). The CDR3 is 16 residues long. Trimming cost V 2 bases and J 0 bases, with 12 bases left between them. For the CDR3, the DNA is TGTGCCAGCAGCCAACCGGCCAGGACAAGCACAGATACGCAGTATTTT. Translation: CASSQPARTSTDTQYF.

The chain employs TRBV6-2 or TRBV6-3 and TRBJ2-3; 7 positions agree with TRBD2. The CDR3 covers 12 residues. CDR1 and CDR2 (germline): MNHEY, SVGEGT. V gave up 10 bases and J gave up 4 bases; unmatched junction bases: 5. CDR3 DNA: TGTGCCACCAGCGGGGAGGCAGATACGCAGTATTTT. Its translation is CATSGEADTQYF.

The J gene is TRBJ2-2, the V gene TRBV10-3; 10 nucleotides align to TRBD2. With V trimmed by 10 bases and J by 5 bases, 16 bases remained unmatched. There are 17 residues in the CDR3. Germline lookup yields CDR1 ENHRY and CDR2 SYGVKD. CDR3 amino acids: CATQSLSAGGYTGELFF. The CDR3 bases are TGTGCCACTCAAAGTCTTTCAGCGGGAGGGTATACCGGGGAGCTGTTTTTT.

This chain connects TRBV15 to TRBJ2-1; TRBD2 aligns across 8 bases. After removal of 7 bases from V and 12 bases from J, the junction contained 17 bases not matched to a gene. The CDR3 runs to 15 residues. Per germline, CDR1 LNHNV and CDR2 YYDKDF (reference sequence). The CDR3 sequence: CATNGGVGTRRVQFF. The DNA of the CDR3 is TGTGCCACCAATGGCGGTGTCGGGACTAGACGGGTGCAGTTCTTC.

The V gene is TRBV7-9, the J gene TRBJ1-4; 8 nucleotides match TRBD1. The length of the CDR3 is 15 residues. J gave up 5 bases and V 4 bases, and 6 bases lay outside the gene matches. Germline V gives CDR1 SEHNR, CDR2 FQNEAQ (reference sequence). The CDR3 reads CASSSVGTGNEKLFF. The CDR3 region has the DNA TGTGCCAGCAGCTCCGTGGGGACAGGCAATGAAAAACTGTTTTTT.

The V call is TRBV23-1, the J call TRBJ1-5; tentative D call: TRBD1 (5 bases). TRBV23-1 is treated as an ORF (open reading frame) with a function not yet certain. V shed 7 bases and J shed 0 bases, with 19 bases lying between them. The CDR3 sequence is 17 residues long. The CDR3 is CASTPGTGENSNQPQHF. CDR3 sequence (DNA): TGCGCCAGCACCCCTGGGACGGGAGAAAATAGCAATCAGCCCCAGCATTTT.